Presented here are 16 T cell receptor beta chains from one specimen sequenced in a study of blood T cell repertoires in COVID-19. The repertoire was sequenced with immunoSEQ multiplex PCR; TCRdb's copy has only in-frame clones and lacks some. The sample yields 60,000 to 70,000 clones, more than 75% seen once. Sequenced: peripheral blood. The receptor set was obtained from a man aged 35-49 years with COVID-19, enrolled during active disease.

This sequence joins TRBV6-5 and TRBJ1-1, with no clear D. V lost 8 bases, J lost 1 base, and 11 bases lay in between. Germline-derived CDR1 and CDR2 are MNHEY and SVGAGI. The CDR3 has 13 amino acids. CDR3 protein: CASAAGRNTEAFF. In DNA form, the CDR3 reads TGTGCCAGCGCCGCCGGTAGGAACACTGAAGCTTTCTTT.

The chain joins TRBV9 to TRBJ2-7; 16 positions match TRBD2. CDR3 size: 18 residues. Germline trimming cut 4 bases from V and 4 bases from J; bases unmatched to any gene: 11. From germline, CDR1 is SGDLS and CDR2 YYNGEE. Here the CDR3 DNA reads TGTGCCAGCAGCACCGGGACTAGCGGGGGGGCCACAATATACGAGCAGTACTTC. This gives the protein CASSTGTSGGATIYEQYF.

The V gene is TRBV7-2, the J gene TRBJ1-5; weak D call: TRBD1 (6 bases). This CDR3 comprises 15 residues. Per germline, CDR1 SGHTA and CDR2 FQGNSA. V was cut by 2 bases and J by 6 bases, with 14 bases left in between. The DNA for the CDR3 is TGTGCCAGCAGCTTAAATAGGGGGACGGGTCAGCCCCAGCATTTT. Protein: CASSLNRGTGQPQHF.

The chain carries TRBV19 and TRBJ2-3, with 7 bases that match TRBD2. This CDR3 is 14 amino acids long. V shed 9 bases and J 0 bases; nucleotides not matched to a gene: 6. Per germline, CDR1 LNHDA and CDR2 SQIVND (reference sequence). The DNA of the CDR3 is TGTGCCAGCCGTACTAGCGTTAGCACAGATACGCAGTATTTT. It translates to CASRTSVSTDTQYF.

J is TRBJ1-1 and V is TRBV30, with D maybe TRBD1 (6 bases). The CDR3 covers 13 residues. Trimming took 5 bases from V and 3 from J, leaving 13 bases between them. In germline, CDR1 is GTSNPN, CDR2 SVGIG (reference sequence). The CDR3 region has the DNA TGTGCCTGGGGGAGGGCAGGGGACACTGAAGCTTTCTTT. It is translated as CAWGRAGDTEAFF.

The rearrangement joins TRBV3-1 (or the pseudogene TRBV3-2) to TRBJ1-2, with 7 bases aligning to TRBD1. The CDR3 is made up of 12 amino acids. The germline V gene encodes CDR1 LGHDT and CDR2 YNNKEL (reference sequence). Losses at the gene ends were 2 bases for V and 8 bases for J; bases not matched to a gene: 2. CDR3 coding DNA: TGTGCCAGCAGCCAAAAGACAGGGGGCTACACCTTC. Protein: CASSQKTGGYTF.

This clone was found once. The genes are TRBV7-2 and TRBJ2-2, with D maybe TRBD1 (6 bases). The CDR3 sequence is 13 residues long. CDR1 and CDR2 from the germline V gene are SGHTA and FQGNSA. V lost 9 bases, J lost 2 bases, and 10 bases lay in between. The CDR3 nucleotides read TGTGCCAGGGGGACATACAACACCGGGGAGCTGTTTTTT. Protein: CARGTYNTGELFF.

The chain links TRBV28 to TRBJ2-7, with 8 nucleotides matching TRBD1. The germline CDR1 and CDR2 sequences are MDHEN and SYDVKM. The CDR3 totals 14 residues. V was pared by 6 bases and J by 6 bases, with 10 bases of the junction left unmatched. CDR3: CASRLQGGGGEQYF. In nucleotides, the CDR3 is TGTGCCAGCAGGTTACAGGGGGGAGGCGGCGAGCAGTACTTC.

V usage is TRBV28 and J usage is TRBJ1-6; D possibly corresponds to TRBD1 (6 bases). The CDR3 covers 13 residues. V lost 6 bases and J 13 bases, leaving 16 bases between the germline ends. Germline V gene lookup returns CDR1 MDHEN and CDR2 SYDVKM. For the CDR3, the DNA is TGTGCCAGCAGGGACCGACAGGACTCGCCCCTCCACTTT. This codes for CASRDRQDSPLHF.

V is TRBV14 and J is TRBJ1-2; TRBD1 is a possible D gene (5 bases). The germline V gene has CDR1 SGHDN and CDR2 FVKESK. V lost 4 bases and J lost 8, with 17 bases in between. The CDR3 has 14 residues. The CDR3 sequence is CASSPLLSGLGYTF. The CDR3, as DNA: TGTGCCAGCAGCCCCTTACTATCAGGGTTAGGCTACACCTTC. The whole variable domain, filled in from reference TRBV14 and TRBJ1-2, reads EAGVTQFPSHSVIEKGQTVTLRCDPISGHDNLYWYRRVMGKEIKFLLHFVKESKQDESGMPNNRFLAERTGGTYSTLKVQPAELEDSGVYFCASSPLLSGLGYTFGSGTRLTVV.

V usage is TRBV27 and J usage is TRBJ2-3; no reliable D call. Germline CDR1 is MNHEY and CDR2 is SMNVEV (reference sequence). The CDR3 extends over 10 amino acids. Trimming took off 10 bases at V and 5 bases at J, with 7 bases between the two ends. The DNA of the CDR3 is TGTGCCACTACCGGAGATACGCAGTATTTT. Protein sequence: CATTGDTQYF.

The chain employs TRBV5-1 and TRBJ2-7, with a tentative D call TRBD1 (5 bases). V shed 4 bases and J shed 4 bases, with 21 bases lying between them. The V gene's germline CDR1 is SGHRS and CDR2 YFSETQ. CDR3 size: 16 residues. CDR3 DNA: TGCGCCAGCAGCGGCGAACTCGACAGTTCTGCGTACGAGCAGTACTTC. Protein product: CASSGELDSSAYEQYF.

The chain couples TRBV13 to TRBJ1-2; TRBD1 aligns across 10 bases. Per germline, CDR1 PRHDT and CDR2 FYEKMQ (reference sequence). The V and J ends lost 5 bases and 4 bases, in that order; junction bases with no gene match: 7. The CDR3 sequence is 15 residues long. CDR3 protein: CASSLRQGALYGYTF. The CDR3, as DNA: TGTGCCAGCAGCCTCCGACAGGGGGCCCTCTATGGCTACACCTTC.

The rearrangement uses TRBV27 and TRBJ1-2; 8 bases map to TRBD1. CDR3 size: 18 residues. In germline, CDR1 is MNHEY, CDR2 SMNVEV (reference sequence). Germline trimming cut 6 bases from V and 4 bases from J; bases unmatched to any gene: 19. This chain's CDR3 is CASSPFGDRLGSGYGYTF. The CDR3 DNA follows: TGTGCCAGCAGCCCCTTTGGGGACAGGTTGGGTTCAGGCTATGGCTACACCTTC.

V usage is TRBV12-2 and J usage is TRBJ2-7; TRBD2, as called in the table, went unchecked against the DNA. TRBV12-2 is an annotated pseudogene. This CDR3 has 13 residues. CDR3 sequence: CASRFPVPYEQYF. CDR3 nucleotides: TGTGCAAGTCGCTTCCCTGTCCCCTACGAGCAGTACTTC.

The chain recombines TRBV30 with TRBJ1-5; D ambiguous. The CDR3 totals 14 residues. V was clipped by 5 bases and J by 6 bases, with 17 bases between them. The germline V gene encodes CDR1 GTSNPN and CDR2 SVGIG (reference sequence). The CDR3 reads CAWSFRPSGQPQHF. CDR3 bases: TGTGCCTGGTCATTTAGGCCTTCGGGTCAGCCCCAGCATTTT.